The rows below give T cell receptor beta chains drawn from one sample of a study of blood T cells in healthy people across ages. TCRdb recomputed calls from the 5' RACE reads with MiXCR, one row per CDR3 protein. The table shows more than 900,000 distinct CDR3 sequences, with 25% to 35% occurring only once. This sample also appeared in a second study, on T cells of mothers and their children.

The sequenced material came from blood. The receptors stem from a woman aged 40 to 50 in good health. Both conserved end residues are part of each CDR3. The D gene is left open where the match is weak. Rows may omit the clone size; those that give it use once, few, many or a size class.

J | size | V | D | DNA | CDR3
TRBJ2-7 | - | TRBV2 | - | TGTGCCAGCAGTCCCCGGCCATTCGGCGAGCAGTACTTC | CASSPRPFGEQYF
TRBJ1-4 | few | TRBV7-2 | - | TGTGCCAGCAGCCCCGGTGCGGTGGGGCTTAAAAAACTGTTTTTT | CASSPGAVGLKKLFF
TRBJ1-4 | few | TRBV7-2 | - | TGTGCCAGCAGCCGAACAGGTCATGAAAAACTGTTTTTT | CASSRTGHEKLFF
TRBJ1-5 | few | TRBV20-1 | - | TGCAGTGCTAGTAGCCCGAGAGGCGCCAATCAGCCCCAGCATTTT | CSASSPRGANQPQHF
TRBJ2-7 | - | TRBV6-6 | - | TGTGCCAGCAGTCCGGGACATTCCTGCGAGCAGTACTTC | CASSPGHSCEQYF
TRBJ2-4 | - | TRBV6-6 | TRBD1 | TGTGCCAGCAGTGCCCGGACAGGGCTTAGTAGCATTCAGTACTTC | CASSARTGLSSIQYF
TRBJ2-7 | - | TRBV19 | - | TGTGCCAGTAGTATCGGGCACAAGGCGGGCGAGCAGTACTTC | CASSIGHKAGEQYF
TRBJ2-2 | few | TRBV11-2 | - | TGTGCCAGCAGCCTATATAGGGGTGAAGGGAACACCGGGGAGCTGTTTTTT | CASSLYRGEGNTGELFF
TRBJ2-3 | - | TRBV19 | - | TGTGCCAGTAGTATCACCCCAAAGTGGAATACGCAGTATTTT | CASSITPKWNTQYF
TRBJ2-5 | few | TRBV28 | TRBD2 | TGTGCCACCGGGCCGGGTTGGCGGGGGGCCGGGGTAGAGACCCAGTACTTC | CATGPGWRGAGVETQYF
TRBJ1-2 | - | TRBV5-1 | - | TGCGCCAGCAGCAACGGTGGGACGGACTATGGCTGCACCTTC | CASSNGGTDYGCTF
TRBJ1-2 | - | TRBV7-9 | - | TGTGCCAGCAACCCTTCCCTTGGCTACACCTTC | CASNPSLGYTF
TRBJ2-1 | many | TRBV4-3 | - | TGCGCCAGCAGCCAAAGTTCAGGGGCAGAGCAGTTCTTC | CASSQSSGAEQFF
TRBJ2-2 | - | TRBV5-1 | TRBD1 | TGCGCCAGCAGCTTGACCGAACAGGGGGCCGGGGAGCTGTTTTTT | CASSLTEQGAGELFF
TRBJ2-5 | - | TRBV7-8 | - | TGTGCCAGCAGCTTGGAAGACTGGACGCAAGAGACCCAGTACTTC | CASSLEDWTQETQYF
TRBJ1-2 | many | TRBV6-2/TRBV6-3 | TRBD1 | TGTGCCAGCAGTTACCGGGACAGGGGTTACGGCTACACCTTC | CASSYRDRGYGYTF
TRBJ2-5 | few | TRBV25-1 | - | TGTGCCAGCAGTGATGGTGAGACCCAGTACTTC | CASSDGETQYF
TRBJ2-1 | - | TRBV9 | TRBD2 | TGTGCCAGCAGCCGAGCGGGGGGCAGGGATGAGCAGTTCTTC | CASSRAGGRDEQFF
TRBJ1-4 | - | TRBV28 | - | TGTGCCAGCAGGCGTTACGCGACCGGTGCAACTAATGAAAAACTGTTTTTT | CASRRYATGATNEKLFF
TRBJ1-1 | - | TRBV24-1 | - | TGTGCCACCCGCAGTGTGACTGAAGCTTTCTTT | CATRSVTEAFF